This TCR beta chain was sequenced for a study of cytomegalovirus exposure and HLA in healthy donors. Study context: Approximately 170 million T cells yielded under 130 million unique TCR beta sequences in earlier analysis.

In germline, CDR1 is SQVTM, CDR2 ANQGSEA. Trimming left V 4 bases short and J 0 bases short, with 4 bases between. CDR3 size: 12 residues. The PCR had 60 Vbeta and 13 Jbeta primers. Authors' processing steps: A follow-up analysis tallied approximately 85 million unique TCR beta chains, roughly 9.9 million shared. Only in-frame clones appear in the TCRdb table, and some are missing; sequencing was by immunoSEQ multiplex PCR. The V and J calls and clone size were taken over from that table, and D and trimming were inferred from the DNA. The profile shows 95,000 to 100,000 clones, around 74% of them singletons.

V is TRBV29-1 and J is TRBJ1-5; D not resolved. The sample consisted of PBMCs. The clonotype comes from a middle-aged woman in good health and CMV-seronegative. The CDR3 protein is CSVVYSNQPQHF. CDR3 bases: TGCAGCGTTGTCTATAGCAATCAGCCCCAGCATTTT.